This TCR beta chain derives from a study of blood T cell repertoires in COVID-19. About the study: PBMCs, B-cell-depleted T cells, or T cells were the source of the cDNA or gDNA that made up the material.

This clone has a handful of counts. The repertoire was sequenced with immunoSEQ multiplex PCR; TCRdb's copy has only in-frame clones and lacks some. The top ten clones hold over 9.5% of a sample with roughly 350,000 clones, around 87% of them seen once. The CDR3 runs 15 residues. CDR1 SEHNR and CDR2 FQNEAQ come from the germline V gene (reference sequence). V lost 5 bases and J lost 6; bases outside the gene matches: 7. Patients in Seattle were enrolled during active infection, then followed longitudinally. Source material: peripheral blood. The chain links TRBV7-9 to TRBJ2-7, with TRBD2 matching 13 bases. This TCR was recovered from a woman aged 25 to 39 with COVID-19, enrolled during active disease. The CDR3 here is CASSPGLAGAGEQYF. The CDR3 DNA reads as TGTGCCAGCAGCCCTGGACTAGCGGGAGCCGGCGAGCAGTACTTC.